The rows below give T cell receptor beta chains drawn from one sample of a study of CD8+ T cells in alopecia areata. Repertoires were generated with immunoSEQ multiplex PCR, while TCRdb's copy carries only in-frame clones and drops some. The sample has about 160,000 clones, 40% to 50% seen once. Sequenced sample: CD4+ T cells sorted from blood. The origin of the receptors is a human donor with alopecia areata. CDR3s include the opening cysteine and the closing phenylalanine or tryptophan. D genes are given only for firm matches. Expanded clones are given a class, and other clones once, few, many or no size at all.

j_call,v_call,clone_size,d_call,cdr3_aa,cdr3_nt
TRBJ1-2,TRBV15,-,-,CATSRDRNVYTF,TGTGCCACCAGCAGAGATCGGAATGTCTACACCTTC
TRBJ1-1,TRBV2,few,-,CASSEYQSGSTEAFF,TGTGCCAGCAGTGAGTACCAGTCAGGGAGTACTGAAGCTTTCTTT
TRBJ2-7,TRBV28,many,-,CASSLPGPNSYEQYF,TGTGCCAGCAGCCTTCCGGGTCCCAACTCCTACGAGCAGTACTTC
TRBJ1-1,TRBV5-1,-,-,CASSLGSMNTEAFF,TGCGCCAGCAGCTTGGGCAGCATGAACACTGAAGCTTTCTTT
TRBJ2-7,TRBV29-1,-,TRBD1,CSVPGQASYEQYF,TGCAGCGTCCCGGGACAGGCCTCCTACGAGCAGTACTTC
TRBJ2-3,TRBV20-1,-,-,CSGVAVDTQYF,TGCAGTGGCGTAGCTGTAGATACGCAGTATTTT
TRBJ2-2,TRBV18,few,TRBD2,CASSPPGLAGGIAGELFF,TGTGCCAGCTCACCGCCCGGACTAGCGGGAGGAATTGCCGGGGAGCTGTTTTTT
TRBJ2-1,TRBV4-1,-,TRBD2,CASSQGQAGGPTEQFF,TGCGCCAGCAGCCAAGGGCAAGCGGGAGGGCCAACTGAGCAGTTCTTC
TRBJ1-2,TRBV29-1,few,TRBD1,CSAEGGSGGYTF,TGCAGCGCCGAAGGGGGCTCGGGTGGCTACACCTTC
TRBJ2-1,TRBV7-9,-,-,CASRLTSSYNEQFF,TGTGCCAGCAGGTTGACAAGCTCCTACAATGAGCAGTTCTTC
TRBJ2-3,TRBV5-1,-,-,CASSLQGTDTQYF,TGCGCCAGCAGCTTGCAGGGCACAGATACGCAGTATTTT
TRBJ2-1,TRBV30,-,TRBD2,CACDVGLALDEQFF,TGTGCCTGTGACGTGGGACTAGCTTTAGATGAGCAGTTCTTC
TRBJ2-7,TRBV30,-,-,CAWSVSLSSYEQYF,TGTGCCTGGAGTGTTTCCCTGAGCTCCTACGAGCAGTACTTC
TRBJ1-2,TRBV30,-,-,CAWNPTGAHYGYTF,TGTGCCTGGAATCCGACAGGAGCTCACTATGGCTACACCTTC
TRBJ2-5,TRBV27,-,-,CASSLMAAEETQYF,TGTGCCAGCAGTTTAATGGCAGCTGAAGAGACCCAGTACTTC
TRBJ2-1,TRBV10-3,few,TRBD1,CATDRGINEQFF,TGTGCCACCGACAGGGGTATCAATGAGCAGTTCTTC
TRBJ2-5,TRBV5-1,-,TRBD2,CASSLASGSRETQYF,TGCGCCAGCAGCTTGGCGAGCGGGAGCAGAGAGACCCAGTACTTC
TRBJ2-3,TRBV7-2,few,TRBD2,CASSTGTSGLADTQYF,TGTGCCAGCAGTACCGGGACTAGCGGGTTGGCAGATACGCAGTATTTT
TRBJ2-5,TRBV9,-,-,CASSVDPGTRETQYF,TGTGCCAGCAGCGTAGACCCCGGGACACGAGAGACCCAGTACTTC
TRBJ2-1,TRBV5-6,few,-,CASSLAGEKRFF,TGTGCCAGCAGCTTGGCAGGCGAAAAAAGATTCTTC
TRBJ2-7,TRBV2,-,TRBD2,CASSQRESHEQYF,TGTGCCAGCAGCCAGCGGGAGAGTCACGAGCAGTACTTC
TRBJ2-7,TRBV27,-,TRBD2,CASSAGGTSGEQYF,TGTGCCAGCAGTGCCGGTGGGACTAGCGGCGAGCAGTACTTC
TRBJ2-7,TRBV28,-,TRBD2,CASSRAGTSLREQYF,TGTGCCAGCAGCCGTGCCGGGACTAGCCTCCGCGAGCAGTACTTC
TRBJ2-3,TRBV15,-,TRBD1,CATSRDPRTGDTDTQYF,TGTGCCACCAGCAGAGATCCCCGGACAGGGGACACAGATACGCAGTATTTT
TRBJ2-3,TRBV29-1,-,-,CSVPRVDTQYF,TGCAGCGTGCCGAGGGTGGATACGCAGTATTTT
TRBJ1-1,TRBV23-1,few,-,CASSQRQPNTEAFF,TGCGCCAGCAGTCAGCGACAGCCCAACACTGAAGCTTTCTTT
TRBJ1-2,TRBV5-1,few,-,CASSLEGAGDGYTF,TGCGCCAGCAGCTTGGAAGGGGCAGGGGACGGCTACACCTTC
TRBJ1-2,TRBV5-1,-,-,CASSLKPPTSGYTF,TGCGCCAGCAGCTTAAAACCACCCACGAGTGGCTACACCTTC
TRBJ2-3,TRBV5-1,once,TRBD1,CASSTNAQGAGSDTQYF,TGCGCCAGCAGCACCAACGCCCAGGGGGCAGGGTCAGATACGCAGTATTTT
TRBJ1-1,TRBV5-8,-,TRBD1,CASSWTGFTEAFF,TGTGCCAGCAGTTGGACAGGGTTCACTGAAGCTTTCTTT
TRBJ2-5,TRBV4-1,few,-,CASSQDPQGSETQYF,TGCGCCAGCAGCCAAGATCCACAGGGCAGTGAGACCCAGTACTTC
TRBJ1-5,TRBV6-6,few,-,CASSYGEYSNQPQHF,TGTGCCAGCAGTTACGGGGAGTATAGCAATCAGCCCCAGCATTTT
TRBJ2-3,TRBV4-2,-,TRBD2,CASRTSGSTDTQYF,TGTGCCAGTAGGACTAGCGGGAGCACAGATACGCAGTATTTT
TRBJ2-6,TRBV29-1,few,-,CSVGTEPGANVLTF,TGCAGCGTTGGGACAGAGCCTGGGGCCAACGTCCTGACTTTC
TRBJ1-3,TRBV7-2,-,-,CASSPRAGNTIYF,TGTGCCAGCAGCCCCCGAGCGGGAAACACCATATATTTT
TRBJ2-1,TRBV27,few,TRBD1,CASSIQGANNEQFF,TGTGCCAGCAGCATCCAGGGGGCGAACAATGAGCAGTTCTTC